The 18 T cell receptor beta chains listed next were all sequenced from one sample in a study of T cell changes during pregnancy in multiple sclerosis. TCRdb's table, derived via immunoSEQ multiplex PCR, lists solely in-frame clones and lacks some. Among about 17,000 clones listed, around 82% were seen once. The specimen was CD8+ T cells from peripheral blood mononuclear cells, collected in the third trimester of pregnancy. The receptors come from a female donor in good health, enrolled as a control in a pregnancy study.

This clone was counted a single time. The chain joins TRBV6-5 to TRBJ2-3; a possible D gene is TRBD1 (6 bases). The CDR3 has 14 residues. Per germline, CDR1 MNHEY and CDR2 SVGAGI. V was cut by 5 bases and J by 0 bases, with 9 bases left in between. The CDR3 loop is CASSIGTSTDTQYF. The DNA for the CDR3 is TGTGCCAGCAGTATAGGGACAAGCACAGATACGCAGTATTTT.

V is TRBV7-9 and J is TRBJ2-1, with 8 bases matching TRBD2. Germline-derived CDR1 and CDR2 are SEHNR and FQNEAQ (reference sequence). V trimming: 5 bases; J trimming: 4 bases; junction bases outside the gene matches: 10. This CDR3 has 16 residues. CDR3 in DNA: TGTGCCAGCAGCCCCCGGGGGACTAGGGAATACAATGAGCAGTTCTTC. Its translation: CASSPRGTREYNEQFF.

This clone was picked up many times. The genes are TRBV4-1 and TRBJ2-5; 9 bases map to TRBD1. CDR3 length: 13 residues. From germline, CDR1 is MGHRA and CDR2 YSYEKL. J lost 1 base, V lost 8 bases, and 2 bases had no gene match. The CDR3 nucleotides read TGCGCCAGCTCGGGACAGGGCCAAGAGACCCAGTACTTC. Its protein is CASSGQGQETQYF.

This clone was counted only a few times. The chain recombines TRBV6-5 with TRBJ1-2; 7 bases align to TRBD1. Trimming at V came to 6 bases and at J to 4 bases, leaving 2 bases not matched to a gene. Germline V gives CDR1 MNHEY, CDR2 SVGAGI. The CDR3 runs to 12 residues. In nucleotides, the CDR3 is TGTGCCAGCAGGACAGGGTTCTATGGCTACACCTTC. Amino acid sequence: CASRTGFYGYTF.

In this sample, this clone turned up once. The CDR3 DNA is TGTGCCAGCACCTTTCGGGGCAATGAGCAGTTCTTC. Translated, it gives CASTFRGNEQFF. The genes are TRBV7-9 and TRBJ2-1; D is perhaps TRBD2 (5 bases). V was trimmed by 7 bases and J by 6 bases, leaving 10 bases between them. The germline gives CDR1 SEHNR, CDR2 FQNEAQ (reference sequence). The CDR3 has 12 residues.

V gene TRBV27 combines with J gene TRBJ2-5, with a weak D call TRBD2 (6 bases). Germline CDR1 MNHEY, CDR2 SMNVEV (reference sequence). V was clipped by 3 bases and J by 5 bases, with 16 bases between them. The CDR3 is made up of 15 amino acids. CDR3 region: CASSLNGGAQETQYF. The CDR3 DNA reads TGTGCCAGCAGTTTGAACGGCGGGGCTCAGGAGACCCAGTACTTC.

J is TRBJ1-2 and V is TRBV18, with D maybe TRBD1 (6 bases). Germline CDR1 is KGHSH and CDR2 is LQKENI. V lost 3 bases and J lost 0, with 14 bases in between. The CDR3 has 16 amino acids. The CDR3 DNA reads as TGTGCCAGCTCACCTCGGGGAGAGGGGGCTAACTATGGCTACACCTTC. This translates into CASSPRGEGANYGYTF.

The chain joins TRBV27 to TRBJ2-7; D perhaps matches TRBD2 (5 bases). The V and J ends lost 3 bases and 6 bases respectively, with 15 bases between them. CDR3 size: 14 residues. CDR1 and CDR2 (germline): MNHEY, SMNVEV (reference sequence). For the CDR3, the DNA is TGTGCCAGCAGTTTCGAGGGAATTATGGGCGAGCAGTACTTC. This sequence encodes CASSFEGIMGEQYF.

This chain links TRBV11-3 with TRBJ2-4; the D gene is possibly TRBD1 (6 bases). Germline V gene data show CDR1 as SGHNT and CDR2 as YENEEA. V was shortened by 1 base and J by 9 bases, with 16 bases between the two germline ends. The CDR3 is 15 amino acids. CDR3 amino acids: CASSLGLGEGGIQYF. For the CDR3, the DNA is TGTGCCAGCAGCTTAGGTTTAGGGGAAGGGGGCATTCAGTACTTC. Supplemented by reference TRBV11-3 and TRBJ2-4, the full variable domain reads EAGVVQSPRYKIIEKKQPVAFWCNPISGHNTLYWYLQNLGQGPELLIRYENEEAVDDSQLPKDRFSAERLKGVDSTLKIQPAELGDSAVYLCASSLGLGEGGIQYFGAGTRLSVL.

V and J are TRBV4-2 and TRBJ2-3, with TRBD2 matching 8 bases. This CDR3 has 17 amino acids. Per germline, CDR1 LGHNA and CDR2 YNFKEQ. V dropped 4 bases and J dropped 2; count of bases not matched to a gene: 11. DNA of the CDR3: TGTGCCAGCAGCCCATCCCAAGCGGGAGAGACCACAGATACGCAGTATTTT. As protein: CASSPSQAGETTDTQYF.

This chain connects TRBV13 to TRBJ1-2; D is uncertain. In germline, CDR1 is PRHDT, CDR2 FYEKMQ (reference sequence). V shed 8 bases and J shed 0 bases, with 19 bases lying between them. This CDR3 region has 16 residues. In DNA, the CDR3 is TGTGCCAGCGCCATCGTCGGGGAGGATGCTAACTATGGCTACACCTTC. This translates into CASAIVGEDANYGYTF.

DNA for the CDR3: TGCGCCAGCAGCCTCGACAGGGGATCGGTTCGTGAAAAACTGTTTTTT. Translation gives CASSLDRGSVREKLFF. The J gene is TRBJ1-4, the V gene TRBV5-1; TRBD1 matches 8 bases. Losses at the gene ends were 4 bases for V and 7 bases for J; bases not matched to a gene: 12. Germline CDR1 is SGHRS and CDR2 is YFSETQ. The CDR3 has 16 residues.

The chain joins TRBV27 to TRBJ1-1, with a tentative D call TRBD1 (5 bases). The CDR3 is 15 residues long. In germline, CDR1 is MNHEY, CDR2 SMNVEV (reference sequence). V was trimmed by 3 bases and J by 0 bases, leaving 11 bases between them. The CDR3 loop reads CASSFGAGLNTEAFF. CDR3 nucleotide sequence: TGTGCCAGCAGTTTTGGGGCAGGGTTGAACACTGAAGCTTTCTTT.

DNA for the CDR3: TGTGCCAGCAGCTCAGCTCGACAGGGGGACTATGGCTACACCTTC. Its protein is CASSSARQGDYGYTF. This chain links TRBV7-8 with TRBJ1-2, with 9 bases that match TRBD1. V lost 4 bases, J lost 3 bases, and 6 bases stayed unmatched. CDR3 length equals 15 residues. Germline V gene lookup returns CDR1 SGHVS and CDR2 FQNEAQ.

The rearrangement uses TRBV4-3 and TRBJ1-4; TRBD1 is a possible D gene (5 bases). CDR1 LGHNA and CDR2 YSLEER come from the germline V gene. CDR3 size: 15 residues. With 4 bases removed from V and 6 bases from J, the gap between germline ends came to 15 bases. CDR3: CASSLFLQVDEKLFF. CDR3 nucleotides: TGCGCCAGCAGCCTCTTTCTACAGGTCGATGAAAAACTGTTTTTT.

The CDR3: CAWSPDSSVSYNEQFF. CDR3 nucleotide sequence: TGTGCCTGGAGTCCCGACTCATCAGTCTCCTACAATGAGCAGTTCTTC. The rearrangement uses TRBV30 and TRBJ2-1; the D is unclear. CDR1 and CDR2 from the germline V gene are GTSNPN and SVGIG (reference sequence). This CDR3 is built from 16 residues. Trimming shortened V by 2 bases and J by 0 bases, and 14 bases separated the two germline ends.

This chain uses TRBV5-4 with TRBJ1-1; a possible D gene is TRBD1 (6 bases). V was cut by 0 bases and J by 7 bases, with 13 bases left in between. There are 14 residues in the CDR3. Germline V lookup: CDR1 SGHNT, CDR2 YYREEE (reference sequence). The CDR3 reads CASSLGEGQVEAFF. The DNA of the CDR3 is TGTGCCAGCAGCTTGGGTGAGGGACAAGTTGAAGCTTTCTTT.

This clone was counted once. V and J are TRBV10-2 and TRBJ2-5, with D possibly being TRBD1 (6 bases). The better agreement between TRBJ2-7 and the DNA end casts doubt on the J call. Germline lookup yields CDR1 WSHSY and CDR2 SAAADI. CDR3 length equals 14 residues. The CDR3 spells CASAPQGRSDEQYF. CDR3 coding DNA: TGCGCCAGCGCCCCACAGGGAAGAAGCGACGAGCAGTACTTC.